Following are 28 T cell receptor beta chains from one sample sequenced in a study of CD8+CD57+ T cells in acquired aplastic anemia. Previously, flow cytometry had revealed CD8+CD57+ cell expansion in the patients chosen for sequencing. The TCR beta profiling, which covered VDJ combination and CDR3 sequence, was carried out using genomic DNA as the template. TCRdb ran MiXCR on the reads and lists one entry per CDR3 protein. The data contain about 190,000 distinct CDR3 sequences, roughly half of them seen just once; the ten biggest clones take up approximately 9.7%. The sequencing input was sorted CD4+, CD8+, or CD8+CD57+ T cells (not recorded which) from PBMCs. The receptors were gathered from a human donor with aplastic anemia.

A single count supports this clonotype. V gene TRBV9 combines with J gene TRBJ2-2, with a tentative D call TRBD1 (5 bases). Per the germline V gene, CDR1 is SGDLS and CDR2 is YYNGEE. The CDR3 is 14 residues long. The V and J ends lost 0 bases and 6 bases respectively, with 9 bases between them. The CDR3 DNA reads TGTGCCAGCAGCGTAGATAGGACACCCGGGGAGCTGTTTTTT. Protein: CASSVDRTPGELFF.

This clonotype was observed many times. J is TRBJ2-1 and V is TRBV4-1; tentatively, D is TRBD2 (6 bases). Germline V gene data show CDR1 as MGHRA and CDR2 as YSYEKL. This CDR3 has 16 residues. V dropped 1 base and J dropped 4 bases, with 14 bases sitting between them. The CDR3 DNA follows: TGCGCCAGCAGCCAAGTATCAGCGGCGGGGTACAATGAGCAGTTCTTC. Translated: CASSQVSAAGYNEQFF.

The rearrangement joins TRBV4-1 to TRBJ1-2, with TRBD1 matching over 8 bases. In germline, CDR1 is MGHRA, CDR2 YSYEKL. The CDR3 covers 15 residues. Trimming cost V 0 bases and J 4 bases; bases outside gene matches: 4. The CDR3 here is CASSQDGQGAYGYTF. Here the CDR3 DNA reads TGCGCCAGCAGCCAAGATGGACAGGGTGCCTATGGCTACACCTTC.

In the case of this clonotype: The junction departs from the called germline gene at one end, perhaps through a read error. This chain links TRBV7-6 with TRBJ2-7; tentatively, D is TRBD1 or TRBD2 (5 bases each). The CDR3 runs 14 residues. CDR1 is SGHVS and CDR2 is FNYEAQ in the germline V gene. The CDR3: CASSPGRVDYEQYF. The DNA of the CDR3 is TGTGCTAGCAGCCCGGGGCGGGTGGATTACGAGCAGTACTTC.

This chain uses TRBV2 with TRBJ2-2; D not certain. CDR1 is SNHLY and CDR2 is FYNNEI in the germline V gene. The ends were cut back, 6 bases at V and 0 bases at J, with 8 bases in the middle. The CDR3 is 14 amino acids. CDR3 loop: CASRGSANTGELFF. The CDR3 nucleotides read TGTGCCAGCAGAGGGTCCGCGAACACCGGGGAGCTGTTTTTT.

There are many counts of this clonotype. The chain employs TRBV6-1 and TRBJ1-6; D not resolved. This CDR3 has 13 residues. Germline V CDR1 and CDR2: MNHNS, SASEGT. Trimming cost V 6 bases and J 10 bases, with 13 bases left between them. CDR3 amino acids: CASSPRRTSPLHF. CDR3 nucleotides: TGTGCCAGCAGCCCCCGAAGGACGTCACCCCTCCACTTT.

V and J are TRBV20-1 and TRBJ2-5; 11 positions agree with TRBD2. The DNA end favors TRBJ2-7, so the J call may be wrong. The CDR3 runs to 15 residues. CDR1 is DFQATT and CDR2 is SNEGSKA in the germline V gene (reference sequence). Here the CDR3 reads CSATRLAGRSYEQYF. CDR3 nucleotide sequence: TGCAGTGCAACTAGACTAGCGGGGCGCTCCTACGAGCAGTACTTC.

This clonotype has only one observation. At one end the junction does not follow the germline gene, possibly because of a read error. This chain uses TRBV20-1 with TRBJ2-3; TRBD1 aligns across 7 bases. The CDR3 contains 14 residues. Germline V gene lookup returns CDR1 DFQATT and CDR2 SNEGSKA (reference sequence). CDR3 sequence (DNA): TGCAGTACTAGACCCGACAGGGGCACAGATACGCAGTATTTT. It translates to CSTRPDRGTDTQYF.

The chain is built from TRBV2 and TRBJ2-2; D assignment may be TRBD1 or TRBD2 (5 bases each). V lost 6 bases to trimming and J lost 0 bases, with 11 bases between them. Per germline, CDR1 SNHLY and CDR2 FYNNEI. This CDR3 has 15 amino acids. The CDR3 nucleotides read TGTGCCAGCAGCAATAAGGGACCGAACACCGGGGAGCTGTTTTTT. Translated, it gives CASSNKGPNTGELFF. Filled out from reference TRBV2 and TRBJ2-2, the complete variable domain reads EPEVTQTPSHQVTQMGQEVILRCVPISNHLYFYWYRQILGQKVEFLVSFYNNEISEKSEIFDDQFSVERPDGSNFTLKIRSTKLEDSAMYFCASSNKGPNTGELFFGEGSRLTVL.

As to this clonotype: One end of the junction varies from germline; a read error may be responsible. The chain recombines TRBV7-9 with TRBJ2-1; D gene ambiguous. Germline CDR1 reads SEHNR; CDR2 reads FQNEAQ (reference sequence). This CDR3 spans 13 amino acids. The CDR3 DNA reads TGTGCCAACAGCACGGACCCCTACAATGAGCAGTTCTTC. This codes for CANSTDPYNEQFF.

This sequence joins TRBV7-9 and TRBJ1-2; D is uncertain. This CDR3 has 11 residues. The germline V gene encodes CDR1 SEHNR and CDR2 FQNEAQ (reference sequence). The V end lost 5 bases, the J end lost 8 bases, and 9 bases lay between the germline ends. The CDR3 bases are TGTGCCAGCAGCCTTAAGGGCGGCTACACCTTC. Amino acids: CASSLKGGYTF.

This clonotype was picked up many times. This sequence joins TRBV4-2 and TRBJ2-3, with D perhaps matching TRBD2 (5 bases). This CDR3 contains 13 residues. V was clipped by 3 bases and J by 5 bases, with 9 bases between them. Germline V gives CDR1 LGHNA, CDR2 YNFKEQ. CDR3 nucleotide sequence: TGTGCCAGCAGCCACAGACGGGGAGATACGCAGTATTTT. Protein sequence: CASSHRRGDTQYF.

V gene TRBV30 combines with J gene TRBJ1-1, with unresolved D. This CDR3 has 13 residues. V lost 8 bases and J 7 bases, leaving 20 bases between the germline ends. CDR1 and CDR2 from the germline V gene are GTSNPN and SVGIG (reference sequence). The CDR3 DNA reads TGTGCCCAGAAGGAAAAGAACGGATTTGAAGCTTTCTTT. Translation gives CAQKEKNGFEAFF.

The rearrangement joins TRBV11-1 to TRBJ2-1; the match to TRBD2 covers 10 bases. With V trimmed by 6 bases and J by 7 bases, 9 bases remained unmatched. This CDR3 region has 15 residues. From germline, CDR1 is SGHAT and CDR2 FQDESV (reference sequence). The CDR3 sequence: CASSIGSSGGNEQFF. The DNA for the CDR3 is TGTGCCAGCAGTATTGGGTCTAGCGGGGGTAATGAGCAGTTCTTC.

The chain combines TRBV29-1 with TRBJ2-1; 11 positions agree with TRBD1. Germline V gives CDR1 SQVTM, CDR2 ANQGSEA. The trim removed 6 bases at V and 5 bases at J, leaving 12 bases unmatched. This CDR3 region has 16 residues. DNA for the CDR3: TGCAGCGTATGGAACACGGGGACAGGGGGGGACAATGAGCAGTTCTTC. Translation gives CSVWNTGTGGDNEQFF.

This clonotype was counted ten times or more. The chain recombines TRBV10-3 with TRBJ1-2; possible D gene TRBD1, 6 bases. This CDR3 region has 17 residues. Germline loops: CDR1 ENHRY, CDR2 SYGVKD. Trimming removed 0 bases at V and 1 base at J, with 15 bases between. CDR3 sequence reads: CAISESSAGQINYGYTF. CDR3 DNA: TGTGCCATCAGTGAGTCAAGTGCAGGACAGATTAACTATGGCTACACCTTC.

To note about this clonotype: A read error may be the cause here, since a much bigger clone is one base away. The final CDR3 position lacks the conserved phenylalanine or tryptophan, pointing to a likely read error. This chain uses TRBV15 with TRBJ2-1, with a possible D match to TRBD2 (6 bases). Germline values: CDR1 LNHNV, CDR2 YYDKDF (reference sequence). Trimming shortened V by 1 base and J by 9 bases, and 10 bases separated the two germline ends. CDR3 length: 13 amino acids. The DNA for the CDR3 is TGTGCCACCAGCAGAGGGGGGGTGGTTGAGCAGTTCCTC. Amino acid sequence: CATSRGGVVEQFL.

The table lists this clonotype with many counts. V gene TRBV11-2 combines with J gene TRBJ2-2; D is ambiguous. CDR1 and CDR2 (germline): SGHAT, FQNNGV. The CDR3 totals 17 residues. Trimming took 1 base from V and 0 from J, leaving 12 bases between them. The CDR3 protein is CASSLGWGPTNTGELFF. The CDR3 DNA reads as TGTGCCAGCAGCTTAGGTTGGGGTCCCACGAACACCGGGGAGCTGTTTTTT.

Notes on this clonotype: The junction departs from germline at one end; a sequencing error may be responsible. CDR3 region: CASSPGGQGSNTTYF. CDR3 nucleotide sequence: TGTGCCAGCAGCCCGGGGGGACAGGGGAGCAACACCACATATTTT. The chain couples TRBV14 to TRBJ1-3; 10 bases fit TRBD1. The CDR3 has 15 amino acids. Germline loops: CDR1 SGHDN, CDR2 FVKESK.

This rearrangement joins TRBV6-1 to TRBJ1-6, with TRBD1 as a possible D gene (5 bases). Between the trimmed V and J ends, which lost 6 bases and 9 bases, there was a span of 21 bases. Looked up from germline, CDR1 is MNHNS and CDR2 is SASEGT. This CDR3 spans 16 amino acids. CDR3 coding DNA: TGTGCCAGCAGCCACATCCCTCAGGGTGGTGCTTCACCCCTCCACTTT. As protein: CASSHIPQGGASPLHF.

The genes are TRBV7-7 and TRBJ2-7; 8 bases align to TRBD2. Germline CDR1 reads SSHAT; CDR2 reads FNYEAQ (reference sequence). The junction had 2 bases not matched to a gene; V was cut back by 2 bases and J by 5 bases. The CDR3 is 13 residues long. The CDR3 protein is CASSLSGGNEQYF. The DNA of the CDR3 is TGTGCCAGCAGCTTAAGCGGGGGAAACGAGCAGTACTTC.

The chain combines TRBV15 with TRBJ2-7; D is unresolved. Per the germline V gene, CDR1 is LNHNV and CDR2 is YYDKDF (reference sequence). The V end lost 1 base, the J end lost 6 bases, and 13 bases lay between the germline ends. The CDR3 runs to 14 residues. CDR3 in amino acids: CATSRVLVVSEQYF. Written as DNA, the CDR3 is TGTGCCACCAGCAGAGTCTTGGTGGTTTCCGAGCAGTACTTC.

A word on this clonotype: A junction boundary mismatches the germline segment, possibly from a read error. The rearrangement joins TRBV5-5 to TRBJ2-2; D may match TRBD1 or TRBD2 (5 bases each). The CDR3 totals 15 residues. The germline V gene has CDR1 SGHKS and CDR2 YYEKEE (reference sequence). This CDR3 reads CASSTGQPRTGELSF. The DNA of the CDR3 is TGTGCCAGCAGCACGGGGCAGCCTCGCACCGGGGAGCTGTCTTTT.

The sample holds many counts of this clonotype. For the CDR3, the DNA is TGCGCCAGCAGCTTGGTAATAGGGACGGGTGAGCAGTTCTTC. It is translated as CASSLVIGTGEQFF. The J gene is TRBJ2-1, the V gene TRBV5-1, with D perhaps assigned TRBD1 or TRBD2 (5 bases each). This CDR3 contains 14 residues. Germline CDR1 SGHRS, CDR2 YFSETQ. V lost 0 bases and J lost 9, with 13 bases in between.

A few counts support this clonotype. V usage is TRBV6-2 or TRBV6-3 and J usage is TRBJ2-3; no definite D call. Looked up from germline, CDR1 is MNHEY and CDR2 is SVGEGT. The CDR3 has 14 amino acids. The V gene lost 4 bases and the J gene lost 2 bases, with 10 bases spanning the gap. The CDR3 protein is CASSSFLNTDTQYF. The CDR3 nucleotides read TGTGCCAGCAGTTCTTTCCTAAACACAGATACGCAGTATTTT.

With respect to this clonotype: A much bigger clone sits one base away, suggesting this may be a read error. V and J are TRBV6-2 or TRBV6-3 and TRBJ2-7; D remains ambiguous. The V gene's germline CDR1 is MNHEY and CDR2 SVGEGT. Trimming removed 7 bases at V and 0 bases at J, with 7 bases between. There are 12 residues in the CDR3. CDR3 in DNA: TGTGCCAGCAAAGGGTCCTCCTACGAGCAGTACTTC. Residues: CASKGSSYEQYF.

The sample holds many counts of this clonotype. The CDR3 loop reads CASSLRGLGGTGELFF. The CDR3 bases are TGTGCCAGCAGCTTACGAGGCCTAGGAGGCACCGGGGAGCTGTTTTTT. The V and J genes are TRBV11-1 and TRBJ2-2; weak D call: TRBD2 (5 bases). V lost 2 bases and J lost 4, with 14 bases in between. Germline lookup yields CDR1 SGHAT and CDR2 FQDESV (reference sequence). This CDR3 is 16 amino acids long.

The genes are TRBV5-1 and TRBJ2-7; the match to TRBD1 covers 7 bases. Germline-derived CDR1 and CDR2 are SGHRS and YFSETQ. V gave up 3 bases and J gave up 5 bases; unmatched junction bases: 8. This CDR3 has 14 amino acids. This CDR3 is CASSWTGTEDEQYF. The CDR3 DNA is TGCGCCAGCAGCTGGACCGGGACAGAGGACGAGCAGTACTTC.